These 16 T cell receptor beta chains originate from one sample sequenced in a study of early T cells in non-severe SARS-CoV-2 infection (dated by TCRdb to the early 2020s). The library was prepared using 5' RACE. Data came from a NextSeq 500. Starting from the raw public reads, TCRdb applied fastp trimming at Q25, assembled clones with MiXCR and retained in-frame beta chains. Here each entry gathers all rows of one CDR3 protein and keeps the most common genes and DNA. The sample contains about 87,000 distinct CDR3 sequences, less than 15% of them found a single time. The ten largest clones take up around 5.8% of the sample. Sequenced input: whole blood. These receptors were taken from an adult who was a healthcare worker with PCR-confirmed SARS-CoV-2 infection or an uninfected control (not recorded which).

There are a few counts of this clonotype. The chain is built from TRBV7-9 and TRBJ2-5; D gene unclear. CDR3 size: 14 residues. Germline loops: CDR1 SEHNR, CDR2 FQNEAQ (reference sequence). V was clipped by 3 bases and J by 2 bases, with 10 bases between them. The CDR3 region has the DNA TGTGCCAGCAGCTTTGGACCCAAGCAAGAGACCCAGTACTTC. This sequence encodes CASSFGPKQETQYF.

V is TRBV12-3 or TRBV12-4 and J is TRBJ1-2; D gene unclear. V was trimmed by 5 bases and J by 3 bases, leaving 10 bases between them. The CDR3 spans 13 residues. Here the CDR3 reads CASSNSPDYGYTF. The CDR3 coding sequence is TGTGCCAGCAGTAACAGCCCTGACTATGGCTACACCTTC.

This clonotype was found many times. The gene calls are TRBV11-2 and TRBJ2-7; no reliable D call. Germline CDR1 and CDR2: SGHAT and FQNNGV. There are 12 residues in the CDR3. V lost 5 bases to trimming and J lost 2 bases, with 7 bases between them. CDR3 bases: TGTGCCAGCAGCGTCCCCCCCTACGAGCAGTACTTC. It encodes CASSVPPYEQYF.

This clonotype was counted at least ten times. The rearrangement uses TRBV27 and TRBJ2-3; TRBD2 matches at 8 bases. CDR3 length: 16 amino acids. Trimming cost V 7 bases and J 1 base; bases outside gene matches: 10. Germline values: CDR1 MNHEY, CDR2 SMNVEV (reference sequence). This CDR3 reads CASTKAAGARTDTQYF. The DNA for the CDR3 is TGTGCCAGCACGAAGGCAGCGGGGGCGCGCACAGATACGCAGTATTTT.

The chain uses TRBV20-1 and TRBJ1-6, with a weak D call TRBD1 (5 bases). V was trimmed by 2 bases and J by 5 bases, leaving 10 bases between them. This CDR3 contains 14 residues. The germline gives CDR1 DFQATT, CDR2 SNEGSKA (reference sequence). CDR3 DNA: TGCAGTGCTAGACAGGGATATGATAATTCACCCCTCCACTTT. This sequence encodes CSARQGYDNSPLHF.

The chain has TRBV29-1 and TRBJ2-3; D is unresolved. The CDR3 runs to 15 residues. Germline assignment: CDR1 SQVTM and CDR2 ANQGSEA. Between the trimmed V and J ends, which lost 2 bases and 0 bases, there was a span of 12 bases. The CDR3 nucleotides read TGCAGCGTTGAACAATTCAGAACTAGCACAGATACGCAGTATTTT. This translates into CSVEQFRTSTDTQYF.

The table lists this clonotype with a count of one. The J gene is TRBJ2-2, the V gene TRBV15, with D perhaps TRBD1 (5 bases). V lost 6 bases and J 5 bases, leaving 22 bases between the germline ends. This CDR3 spans 17 amino acids. Looked up from germline, CDR1 is LNHNV and CDR2 is YYDKDF (reference sequence). CDR3 bases: TGTGCCACCAGGTTCGGAACTGTGGCAGGGCGGACCGGGGAGCTGTTTTTT. It is translated as CATRFGTVAGRTGELFF.

This clonotype turned up a few times. This chain connects TRBV28 to TRBJ2-7, with a tentative D call TRBD2 (6 bases). The CDR3 is made up of 14 amino acids. The V end lost 7 bases, the J end lost 0 bases, and 13 bases lay between the germline ends. Germline V CDR1 and CDR2: MDHEN, SYDVKM. This CDR3 reads CASTTTDYSYEQYF. The CDR3 DNA reads TGTGCCAGCACCACGACGGACTACTCCTACGAGCAGTACTTC.

Ten or more counts support this clonotype. The V call is TRBV18, the J call TRBJ1-2; 7 bases map to TRBD1. After removal of 4 bases from V and 4 bases from J, the junction contained 3 bases not matched to a gene. Germline V CDR1 and CDR2: KGHSH, LQKENI. CDR3 length: 13 amino acids. Here the CDR3 reads CASSRGTAYGYTF. CDR3 sequence (DNA): TGTGCCAGCTCACGAGGGACAGCCTATGGCTACACCTTC. The variable domain in full, with the rest retrieved from reference TRBV18 and TRBJ1-2, is NAGVMQNPRHLVRRRGQEARLRCSPMKGHSHVYWYRQLPEEGLKFMVYLQKENIIDESGMPKERFSAEFPKEGPSILRIQQVVRGDSAAYFCASSRGTAYGYTFGSGTRLTVV.

J is TRBJ1-4 and V is TRBV5-1, with D unresolved. CDR3 size: 13 residues. V was cut by 0 bases and J by 8 bases, with 8 bases left in between. CDR1 is SGHRS and CDR2 is YFSETQ in the germline V gene. The CDR3 nucleotides read TGCGCCAGCAGCTTGGACACTGGGGAAAAACTGTTTTTT. It yields the protein CASSLDTGEKLFF.

V usage is TRBV19 and J usage is TRBJ1-1; tentatively, D is TRBD1 (6 bases). Trimming pared 0 bases from V and 4 bases from J, leaving 12 bases between. The germline CDR1 and CDR2 sequences are LNHDA and SQIVND (reference sequence). The CDR3 runs 15 residues. The CDR3 region is CASSIEGARSTEAFF. CDR3 bases: TGTGCCAGTAGTATAGAGGGGGCGCGTTCCACTGAAGCTTTCTTT.

Many counts were recorded for this clonotype. The rearrangement uses TRBV10-3 and TRBJ1-5; D is uncertain. V was clipped by 3 bases and J by 4 bases, with 4 bases between them. CDR1 is ENHRY, CDR2 SYGVKD, per germline. CDR3 length: 12 residues. This CDR3 reads CAISDRNQPQHF. CDR3 coding DNA: TGTGCCATCAGTGACCGAAATCAGCCCCAGCATTTT.

This clonotype was recorded many times. This chain joins TRBV5-1 and TRBJ2-6; D is tentatively TRBD1 or TRBD2 (5 bases each). Germline V gives CDR1 SGHRS, CDR2 YFSETQ. V lost 3 bases and J 0 bases, leaving 13 bases between the germline ends. There are 17 residues in the CDR3. The CDR3 coding sequence is TGCGCCAGCAGCTCCGGGACGCAATTCTCTGGGGCCAACGTCCTGACTTTC. Its protein is CASSSGTQFSGANVLTF.

This clonotype was seen repeatedly, ten times or more. J is TRBJ1-3 and V is TRBV28; D perhaps matches TRBD1 (6 bases). Trimming took 6 bases from V and 0 from J, leaving 9 bases between them. Germline loops: CDR1 MDHEN, CDR2 SYDVKM. The CDR3 loop spans 14 amino acids. Here the CDR3 DNA reads TGTGCCAGCAGGGAAGGGGGCTCTGGAAACACCATATATTTT. Protein sequence: CASREGGSGNTIYF.

This clonotype was found a few times. This chain joins TRBV20-1 and TRBJ2-7, with 11 nucleotides matching TRBD1. The CDR3 totals 14 residues. The trim removed 4 bases at V and 3 bases at J, leaving 5 bases unmatched. Per the germline V gene, CDR1 is DFQATT and CDR2 is SNEGSKA (reference sequence). The CDR3 spells CSATRDRGIYEQYF. The CDR3 nucleotides read TGCAGTGCTACCCGGGACAGGGGGATCTACGAGCAGTACTTC.

The chain carries TRBV11-2 and TRBJ2-3; D call uncertain. The ends were cut back, 1 base at V and 2 bases at J, with 10 bases in the middle. This CDR3 is 15 amino acids long. Germline V gene data show CDR1 as SGHAT and CDR2 as FQNNGV. CDR3 sequence reads: CASSLGPGTTDTQYF. The CDR3 nucleotides are TGTGCCAGCAGCTTAGGCCCCGGAACCACAGATACGCAGTATTTT.